This T cell receptor beta chain emerged from a study of early T cells in non-severe SARS-CoV-2 infection. TCRdb redid the calling of the 5' RACE reads with MiXCR, one entry per CDR3 protein. Of roughly 31,000 distinct CDR3 sequences in the sample, approximately 4.2% are singletons; the top ten hold roughly 12%. This CDR3 has 14 residues. The junction had 7 bases not matched to a gene; V was cut back by 6 bases and J by 8 bases. From germline, CDR1 is WNHNN and CDR2 SYGVQD (reference sequence). This clonotype was observed at least ten times. This chain connects TRBV10-1 to TRBJ1-6; 7 bases line up with TRBD1. The source material was whole blood. This TCR was recovered from an adult who was a healthcare worker with PCR-confirmed SARS-CoV-2 infection or an uninfected control (not recorded which). This CDR3 reads CASSSGTAYSPLHF. The CDR3 DNA follows: TGCGCCAGCAGCTCCGGGACAGCCTATTCACCCCTCCACTTT.